This TCR beta chain was captured by sequencing in a study of T-cell reconstitution after alpha-beta-depleted transplantation in children. This clonotype is medium-sized in the sample. Trimming stripped 4 bases from V and 3 bases from J, with 14 bases between. CDR1 and CDR2 (germline): SGHRS, YFSETQ. CDR3 length: 14 residues. For TCRbeta, the library was prepared with unique molecular identifiers. TCRdb passed the PCR reads through MiXCR, listing each CDR3 protein once. The table lists some 500,000 distinct CDR3 sequences, about a sixth of them singletons. This sequence joins TRBV5-1 and TRBJ2-7; weak D call: TRBD2 (6 bases). This clonotype was obtained from a human donor who donated a stem cell graft to a child with acute lymphoblastic leukemia. This sample comprised PBMCs from the stem cell graft donor, obtained from the stem cell graft. Written as DNA, the CDR3 is TGCGCCAGCAGCCCCGGGACTTTAAACTACGAGCAGTACTTC. Translation gives CASSPGTLNYEQYF.